The clone carrying this T cell receptor (beta chain) has a handful of counts. The CDR3 contains 18 residues. CDR1 and CDR2 (germline): LGHDT, YNNKEL (reference sequence). The junction had 10 bases not matched to a gene; V was cut back by 0 bases and J by 4 bases. The data were taken from a study of blood T cell repertoires in COVID-19. About the study: Researchers got acute and convalescent COVID-19 samples from the United States, Italy and Spain. Sample material is recorded as cDNA or gDNA derived from T cells, B-cell-depleted T cells, or PBMCs.

The repertoire was sequenced with immunoSEQ multiplex PCR; TCRdb's copy has only in-frame clones and lacks some. Seen here are over 90,000 clones, roughly 84% observed once, and the top ten hold more than 5.5%. Material: peripheral blood. The chain couples TRBV3-1 (or the pseudogene TRBV3-2) to TRBJ2-3, with 10 bases identical to TRBD2. The origin of this receptor is a human donor in a cohort sampled during active COVID-19. CDR3: CASSQDFASGRRADTQYF. DNA of the CDR3: TGTGCCAGCAGCCAAGATTTTGCTAGCGGGAGACGGGCAGATACGCAGTATTTT.